This T cell receptor (beta chain) was recovered during a study of identical twins (TCRdb year 2016). With regard to the full study: The study deep-sequenced TCR alpha and beta repertoires from monozygotic twins, unrelated adults of various ages and cord blood to test whether fetal clonotypes persist. To rule out contamination, replicate twin experiments were performed at different times with different library preparation protocols. The paper's findings and limits, for the study overall: In monozygotic twins, out-of-frame TCR alpha sharing was systematically underestimated by recombination models, although the models agreed with sharing between unrelated individuals. Because the same donors could not be followed over many years, the conclusions relied on cross-sectional statistical analysis. Zero-insertion analyses could be partly confounded by invariant T cells such as MAIT and iNKT, though diverse VJ usage argued against such confounding for most clonotypes. Abundant cord blood beta clonotypes carried fewer insertions; young adult naive repertoires showed a weaker similar trend, while memory repertoires showed none. In beta out-of-frame sequences, excess twin sharing was weaker, because having fewer shared sequences lowered the signal-to-noise ratio. Compared with coincidental sharing between unrelated individuals, out-of-frame TCR alpha sequences shared between twins had an excess of sequences with low generation probability.

Every donor in the study was a healthy Caucasian. Three pairs of female monozygotic twins, all aged 18 to 29 years, made up the twin cohort. CD4+ and CD8+ T cell populations were isolated with positive isolation kits from Invitrogen. Preparation of the library involved 5' RACE. Sequencing relied on an Illumina HiSeq 2000. Template switching introduced a universal primer binding site; the final cDNA contained a unique molecular identifier, enabling accurate counting of TCR cDNA molecules. Specific primers in the conserved constant-segment region were used to synthesize first-strand cDNA for TCR alpha and beta chains. To control for contamination, every cDNA library carried two barcodes: a SMART-Mk sample barcode plus Illumina barcodes. TruSeq adapter sequences along with Illumina sample barcodes were introduced in two successive PCR steps. The Illumina HiSeq platform was used with custom primers to sequence TCR alpha and beta cDNA libraries. The original pipeline was this. MiGEC processed the raw reads to extract unique molecular identifiers, while MiXCR was used to determine the CDR3 positions. For each individual, recombination models were inferred using an EM algorithm with the repgenHMM and IGoR tools. Shared clonotype analysis was performed with the tcR package in R, normalizing sharing by the product of cloneset sizes. Out-of-frame nonproductive sequences were analyzed to study raw recombination free of thymic and clonal selection effects. TCRdb applied fastp at Q25 and MiXCR to the public reads, then kept only in-frame beta chains. Identical CDR3 protein sequences are pooled into one entry, listed with their most common genes and DNA. The V and J calls here are based on TCRdb, not the publication. The sample table shows 300,000 to 400,000 distinct CDR3 sequences, and 12% are seen once. The top ten constitute 7.2% of the sample.

From its cysteine to its phenylalanine, the CDR3 spans 15 amino acids. Just the 45-base CDR3 DNA is kept, in frame starting at base 1. The germline V gene yields MDHEN for CDR1 and SYDVKM for CDR2. V is shortened by 6 bases, J by 3 bases, and the region joining them spans 17 bases. As for this clonotype: Its binding antigen is unknown. Per-base qualities were not stored, and no clone one base away is much larger.

Separately, the same data were catalogued under a study of yellow fever vaccine responses in identical twins. The other study reports the following: The T cell response to vaccination in identical twins was reported by the authors to appear partly convergent and partly personalized. In the study, vaccine-responding T cell clones were precisely tracked in identical twins.

Sequenced material: CD8+ T cells sorted from blood. The clonotype comes from a woman between 18 and 29 years old in good health. The V gene is TRBV28 and the J gene is TRBJ1-1, and possibly TRBD1, on 6 matching bases. The DNA reads TGTGCCAGCAGCCGTCTGGACAGTGGATACACTGAAGCTTTCTTT. This translates into CASSRLDSGYTEAFF.